These T cell receptor beta chains were read from a single sample in a study of cytotoxic CD8 clonotypes in ibrutinib-treated CLL. The assay was immunoSEQ multiplex PCR, and TCRdb's table has in-frame clones only and misses some. In the table there are fewer than 300,000 clones, 76% of which are singletons. The material was PBMCs, obtained at disease progression, from a patient treated with ibrutinib. These receptors all stem from a human donor with chronic lymphocytic leukemia. Both conserved end residues are part of each CDR3. A D gene is named only where the DNA matches it firmly. Rows may omit the clone size; those that give it use once, few, many or a size class.

J gene: TRBJ2-4
clone size: once
D gene: NA
V gene: TRBV6-5
CDR3 DNA: TGTGCCAGTTTGCTCCAGGGTCCCAAAAACATTCAGTACTTC
CDR3 protein: CASLLQGPKNIQYF

J gene: TRBJ2-7
clone size: NA
D gene: NA
V gene: TRBV5-1
CDR3 DNA: TGCGCCAGCAGTCTTTCGGGGGGCTTCGACGAGCAGTACTTC
CDR3 protein: CASSLSGGFDEQYF

J gene: TRBJ2-2
clone size: NA
D gene: NA
V gene: TRBV18
CDR3 DNA: TGTGCCAGCTCACCAAGTTACACCGGGGAGCTGTTTTTT
CDR3 protein: CASSPSYTGELFF

J gene: TRBJ1-2
clone size: NA
D gene: NA
V gene: TRBV27
CDR3 DNA: TGTGCCAGCAGCCGGGGGTATAAAGGGTATGGCTACACCTTC
CDR3 protein: CASSRGYKGYGYTF

J gene: TRBJ2-3
clone size: NA
D gene: TRBD2
V gene: TRBV4-1
CDR3 DNA: TGCGCCAGCAGCCTGCAGGGTTTCGGGGGGTCCACAGATACGCAGTATTTT
CDR3 protein: CASSLQGFGGSTDTQYF

J gene: TRBJ2-7
clone size: NA
D gene: TRBD1
V gene: TRBV10-3
CDR3 DNA: TGTGCCGCCAGACAGGGGTCGGACGAGCAGTACTTC
CDR3 protein: CAARQGSDEQYF

J gene: TRBJ2-3
clone size: NA
D gene: TRBD1
V gene: TRBV7-9
CDR3 DNA: TGTGCCAGCAGCTTAGGCTTGACAGGGGCAGATACGCAGTATTTT
CDR3 protein: CASSLGLTGADTQYF

J gene: TRBJ2-7
clone size: once
D gene: NA
V gene: TRBV5-1
CDR3 DNA: TGCGCCAGCAGCGACAGGTCCCCCTACGAGCAGTACTTC
CDR3 protein: CASSDRSPYEQYF

J gene: TRBJ2-7
clone size: NA
D gene: TRBD1
V gene: TRBV5-1
CDR3 DNA: TGCGCCAGCAGCTGGGGGACAGCCGACTACGAGCAGTACTTC
CDR3 protein: CASSWGTADYEQYF

J gene: TRBJ2-1
clone size: NA
D gene: NA
V gene: TRBV13
CDR3 DNA: TGTGCCAGCAGCGCAGGAGGGCCTGTCAATGAGCAGTTCTTC
CDR3 protein: CASSAGGPVNEQFF